This T cell receptor (beta chain) was recorded in a study of blood T cell repertoires in COVID-19 (dated by TCRdb to the early 2020s). For the wider study: Samples covering the acute and convalescent phases of COVID-19 were provided by collaborators in the United States, Italy and Spain. Samples came from the ongoing ImmuneRACE study (first 160 participants) plus 1,254 subjects from 6 global collaborators. Nearly every sample came with metadata listing a de-identified subject ID, COVID-19 status, age in years and sex. The material from the prospective study consisted of cDNA or gDNA derived from T cells, B-cell-depleted T cells, or PBMCs. Subjects who had been exposed to COVID-19, were actively infected with it, or had recovered from it provided the deeply sampled blood TCRbeta repertoires that made up the dataset. The repertoires were released in a freely available public database intended as a resource for research on the immune response to SARS-CoV-2. Where available, HLA class I and class II types were obtained from metadata supplied by the sample provider rather than from assay-based typing. Findings and caveats that apply to the study as a whole: The amount of clinical and demographic metadata varied by source and participant and was provided uncurated.

TCRbeta CDR3 regions were amplified from genomic DNA by means of the immunoSEQ Assay, a bias-controlled multiplex PCR. In the authors' own workflow: Nucleated cell counts per sample were estimated from amplification of reference gene primers within the assay. Sequence reads were collapsed and filtered to measure the absolute abundance of every unique TCRbeta CDR3 rearrangement. Productive Simpson clonality was computed per sample as the square root of Simpson's diversity index over productive rearrangements. TCRdb carries this immuneACCESS record with in-frame sequences only. Its versions omit some clonotypes, under half of them owing to an unresolved V gene in the studies checked, with the rest unexplained. That table gives V, J and clone size, and the DNA gave D and trimming. This sample comprises more than 350,000 clones, around 89% of them detected only once. The top ten hold less than 1.2% of the sample.

For this clone: No antigen is known for it. No base-level quality is on record; no much larger clone is a single base apart.

In the prospective study, participants were roughly 18 to 100 years old, resided in 25 or so geographic areas of the United States, and were enrolled through a virtual design. To assign participants to cohorts, the prospective study relied on clinical history that participants themselves reported in a screening survey and a study questionnaire. ImmuneRACE Cohort 3 recovered participants were defined by two consecutive negative NP/OP PCR tests, healthcare professional clearance, or symptom resolution. Mobile phlebotomists in the prospective study collected whole blood, serum and a nasopharyngeal or oropharyngeal swab from every participant. Additional blood draws and questionnaires over an approximately 2-month period could optionally be provided by prospective study participants. Before DNA extraction, prospective study blood samples were shipped either frozen or at room temperature. The germline V end is reduced by 6 bases and the J end by 6 bases; junction bases left unmatched: 13. Looking up the germline V gene yields CDR1 SQVTM and CDR2 ANQGSEA. The CDR3 sequence holds 14 residues, the cysteine and phenylalanine included. Only the CDR3 part of the read is kept: 42 bases, read in frame from the first base.

The chain uses TRBV29-1 and TRBJ2-7, with 8 central nucleotides matching TRBD1. The sample was PBMCs or T cells enriched from blood (not recorded which). This sequence originates from a man aged 18-30 years who had recovered from COVID-19. The DNA sequence is given as TGCAGCGTGGGTATCGGACAGGGCTCAGGCGAGCAGTACTTC. It is translated as CSVGIGQGSGEQYF.